This is a list of T cell receptor beta chains from one sample in a study of early T cells in non-severe SARS-CoV-2 infection. From the 5' RACE reads, TCRdb called clonotypes with MiXCR, one entry per CDR3 protein. The sample consists of approximately 76,000 distinct CDR3 sequences, 11% to 15% of them appearing once. What was sequenced was whole blood. These receptors were taken from an adult who was a healthcare worker with PCR-confirmed SARS-CoV-2 infection or an uninfected control (not recorded which). The CDR3 runs from the conserved cysteine through the conserved F or W. Expanded clones get a size class; other rows say once, few or many, or leave the size out.

CDR3 protein,CDR3 length,J gene,clone size,V gene
CASSQAAGLAKTQYF,15,TRBJ2-5,NA,TRBV28
CSVGGQGYGYTF,12,TRBJ1-2,NA,TRBV29-1
CASSPPRLGPIGSDTQYF,18,TRBJ2-3,NA,TRBV5-1
CSVSDPNTEAFF,12,TRBJ1-1,few,TRBV29-1
CASSASRTSVTYEQYF,16,TRBJ2-7,NA,TRBV25-1
CSMTLSSYEQYF,12,TRBJ2-7,NA,TRBV29-1
CASSILTSGNEQFF,14,TRBJ2-1,many,TRBV7-9
CASADRGHNSPLHF,14,TRBJ1-6,few,TRBV6-2/TRBV6-3
CASSHSDHQETQYF,14,TRBJ2-5,many,TRBV4-2
CSAIRGQGFLNTEAFF,16,TRBJ1-1,NA,TRBV20-1
CASSTGLAVEGETQYF,16,TRBJ2-5,NA,TRBV11-2
CASSPMTSGSHNEQFF,16,TRBJ2-1,NA,TRBV7-8
CASSWGLAGDSYNEQFF,17,TRBJ2-1,many,TRBV5-1
CASSPSSRREDGYTF,15,TRBJ1-2,many,TRBV18
CASSLDPRSPLHF,13,TRBJ1-6,many,TRBV11-3
CASTAIGAGQPQHF,14,TRBJ1-5,many,TRBV28
CASSYYSRISYEQYF,15,TRBJ2-7,NA,TRBV6-2/TRBV6-3
CASSLLSSGRFYNEQFF,17,TRBJ2-1,many,TRBV11-2
CASSDSLQGASFF,13,TRBJ2-1,many,TRBV6-4
CASSEDANSPLHF,13,TRBJ1-6,few,TRBV6-4
CASTPANYNEQFF,13,TRBJ2-1,few,TRBV6-6
CASSLAWQVDEQFF,14,TRBJ2-1,NA,TRBV11-2
CSASRGTRRNEQFF,14,TRBJ2-1,many,TRBV20-1
CASREGGSNEKLFF,14,TRBJ1-4,many,TRBV5-1
CASSQSSGNNSPLHF,15,TRBJ1-6,NA,TRBV14
CASSPSRRVGNQPQHF,16,TRBJ1-5,NA,TRBV27
CASSLGRTGFQETQYF,16,TRBJ2-5,few,TRBV7-7
CASSQEFWKNTGELFF,16,TRBJ2-2,few,TRBV4-2
CSVHTQSNYGYTF,13,TRBJ1-2,NA,TRBV29-1
CASRVSAPSDEQFF,14,TRBJ2-1,few,TRBV10-2